The entry below describes one T cell receptor (beta chain). Germline CDR1 reads MNHEY; CDR2 reads SMNVEV (reference sequence). The CDR3 runs to 13 residues. V lost 5 bases and J lost 4, with 9 bases in between. Repertoires were generated with immunoSEQ multiplex PCR, while TCRdb's copy carries only in-frame clones and drops some. The sample consists of 50,000 to 70,000 clones, 90% to 95% of them appearing once. This entry is derived from a study of technical replicates of blood from a handful of donors. The chain is built from TRBV27 and TRBJ2-1, with D possibly TRBD1 on 5 matching bases. What was sequenced was PBMCs. The receptor was isolated from a human donor in good health. Some clones in this sample may be carry-over from other donors' samples. CDR3 nucleotides: TGTGCCAGCAGTCCCGACAGATACAATGAGCAGTTCTTC. Its protein product is CASSPDRYNEQFF.